The sequence of this T cell receptor (beta chain) was determined in a study of blood T cell repertoires in COVID-19. Clones were sequenced by immunoSEQ multiplex PCR, and TCRdb holds only the in-frame ones, with some missing. The sample has roughly 180,000 clones; about 84% are singletons. The germline V and J ends were trimmed by 4 bases and 1 base, with 8 bases remaining between them. CDR3 length: 13 amino acids. In germline, CDR1 is SGHRS, CDR2 YFSETQ. The clonotype comes from a woman between 40 and 55 years old with acute COVID-19. Sequenced material: PBMCs or T cells enriched from blood (not recorded which). The chain recombines TRBV5-1 with TRBJ1-2; D is undetermined. The DNA of the CDR3 is TGCGCCAGCAGCAGAGATAATAACTATGGCTACACCTTC. Protein product: CASSRDNNYGYTF.